The 23 T cell receptor beta chains below come from one sample, sequenced in a study of blood T cell repertoires in COVID-19. Repertoires were generated with immunoSEQ multiplex PCR, while TCRdb's copy carries only in-frame clones and drops some. Of some 300,000 clones listed, around 91% are singletons. Sequenced input: PBMCs or T cells enriched from blood (not recorded which). The receptors come from a woman aged 40 to 50 who had recovered from COVID-19.

This chain uses TRBV5-4 with TRBJ2-3, with D perhaps matching TRBD1 (7 bases). Trimming took 6 bases from V and 2 from J, leaving 13 bases between them. The germline V gene has CDR1 SGHNT and CDR2 YYREEE (reference sequence). This CDR3 region has 14 residues. CDR3 coding DNA: TGTGCCAGCACGGCAGGGGGGACCACAGATACGCAGTATTTT. This translates into CASTAGGTTDTQYF.

V usage is TRBV19 and J usage is TRBJ2-1, with 11 nucleotides matching TRBD2. The ends lost 3 bases at V and 4 bases at J; junction bases unmatched: 8. The germline V gene has CDR1 LNHDA and CDR2 SQIVND (reference sequence). The CDR3 spans 17 residues. Written as DNA, the CDR3 is TGTGCCAGTAGTATGTTAGCGGGGGGGGCGGCTTACAATGAGCAGTTCTTC. Translation: CASSMLAGGAAYNEQFF.

This chain links TRBV11-2 with TRBJ2-5; TRBD2 agrees at 14 bases. V lost 5 bases, J lost 3 bases, and 5 bases stayed unmatched. CDR3 length: 16 amino acids. CDR1 is SGHAT and CDR2 is FQNNGV in the germline V gene. CDR3 coding DNA: TGTGCCAGCAGCCGCTGGGGACTAGCGGGAGAAGAGACCCAGTACTTC. Translating gives CASSRWGLAGEETQYF.

The chain is built from TRBV4-3 and TRBJ1-2; D gene uncertain. Trimming removed 0 bases at V and 8 bases at J, with 22 bases between. The CDR3 loop spans 17 amino acids. In germline, CDR1 is LGHNA, CDR2 YSLEER. CDR3 loop: CASSQDAGLERVSGYTF. Written as DNA, the CDR3 is TGCGCCAGCAGCCAAGATGCTGGTTTAGAGAGGGTATCCGGCTACACCTTC.

J is TRBJ2-7 and V is TRBV18; D is unclear. Germline values: CDR1 KGHSH, CDR2 LQKENI. This CDR3 is 12 amino acids long. V was clipped by 5 bases and J by 2 bases, with 7 bases between them. CDR3 nucleotide sequence: TGTGCCAGCTCAGAACTGGCCTACGAGCAGTACTTC. Translation: CASSELAYEQYF. Full variable domain (rest looked up from reference TRBV18 and TRBJ2-7): NAGVMQNPRHLVRRRGQEARLRCSPMKGHSHVYWYRQLPEEGLKFMVYLQKENIIDESGMPKERFSAEFPKEGPSILRIQQVVRGDSAAYFCASSELAYEQYFGPGTRLTVT.

The rearrangement joins TRBV5-4 to TRBJ2-7, with TRBD1 matching 7 bases. Germline V gene lookup returns CDR1 SGHNT and CDR2 YYREEE (reference sequence). J was trimmed by 7 bases and V by 9 bases; bases with no gene match: 13. The CDR3 is 13 amino acids. CDR3: CATTDRGRYEQYF. The CDR3 DNA reads as TGTGCCACTACCGATAGGGGGCGTTATGAGCAGTACTTC. Complete variable domain (other parts from reference TRBV5-4 and TRBJ2-7): ETGVTQSPTHLIKTRGQQVTLRCSSQSGHNTVSWYQQALGQGPQFIFQYYREEENGRGNFPPRFSGLQFPNYSSELNVNALELDDSALYLCATTDRGRYEQYFGPGTRLTVT.

V is TRBV6-4 and J is TRBJ2-1, with no clear D. The CDR3 consists of 11 residues. Germline V gives CDR1 MRHNA, CDR2 SNTAGT. V shed 3 bases and J shed 12 bases, with 9 bases lying between them. CDR3 sequence: CASSEPSRQFF. CDR3 DNA sequence: TGTGCCAGCAGTGAACCGAGCCGGCAGTTCTTC.

The chain has TRBV5-1 and TRBJ1-1, with D possibly matching TRBD1 (5 bases). Looked up from germline, CDR1 is SGHRS and CDR2 is YFSETQ. Trimming took off 4 bases at V and 5 bases at J, with 15 bases between the two ends. This CDR3 has 14 residues. CDR3 loop: CASSPRWGGTEAFF. In DNA, the CDR3 is TGCGCCAGCAGCCCGCGGTGGGGGGGAACTGAAGCTTTCTTT.

This clone has only one observation. The junction shows a germline mismatch at one end, possibly a read error. CDR3 DNA sequence: TGTGCCAGCGGCTTGGGAACAGGGACAGGGGGTGGCTACACCTTC. Encoded protein: CASGLGTGTGGGYTF. The chain couples TRBV11-3 to TRBJ1-2; 11 bases agree with TRBD1. The germline CDR1 and CDR2 sequences are SGHNT and YENEEA. CDR3 size: 15 residues. Supplemented by reference TRBV11-3 and TRBJ1-2, the full variable domain reads EAGVVQSPRYKIIEKKQPVAFWCNPISGHNTLYWYLQNLGQGPELLIRYENEEAVDDSQLPKDRFSAERLKGVDSTLKIQPAELGDSAVYLCASGLGTGTGGGYTFGSGTRLTVV.

The chain uses TRBV20-1 and TRBJ2-3; 12 positions agree with TRBD2. CDR1 is DFQATT, CDR2 SNEGSKA, per germline (reference sequence). This CDR3 contains 16 residues. The J segment lost 0 bases and the V segment lost 3 bases, leaving 4 bases of the junction unmatched. The CDR3 coding sequence is TGCAGTGCTAGTGGGGGGACTAGCGGGAGCACAGATACGCAGTATTTT. Amino acid sequence: CSASGGTSGSTDTQYF.

The chain employs TRBV19 and TRBJ1-1; 8 nucleotides line up with TRBD1. V shed 6 bases, J shed 3 bases, and the junction held 9 bases outside the gene matches. This CDR3 is built from 15 residues. Germline assignment: CDR1 LNHDA and CDR2 SQIVND (reference sequence). DNA for the CDR3: TGTGCCAGTAGCACAGGGGGTCCAATCCACACTGAAGCTTTCTTT. Translated: CASSTGGPIHTEAFF. Full variable domain (missing parts from reference TRBV19 and TRBJ1-1): DGGITQSPKYLFRKEGQNVTLSCEQNLNHDAMYWYRQDPGQGLRLIYYSQIVNDFQKGDIAEGYSVSREKKESFPLTVTSAQKNPTAFYLCASSTGGPIHTEAFFGQGTRLTVV.

The genes are TRBV5-1 and TRBJ2-7, with 7 bases that match TRBD2. Per the germline V gene, CDR1 is SGHRS and CDR2 is YFSETQ. The V gene end was trimmed by 4 bases and the J gene end by 6 bases; junction bases not matched to a gene: 13. The CDR3 is made up of 15 amino acids. The DNA of the CDR3 is TGCGCCAGCAGCCGCCTGGCGGGGGAGCGGGGCGAGCAGTACTTC. Its protein is CASSRLAGERGEQYF.

This clone was detected a few times. Other DNA sequences in this specimen translate into the identical CDR3. V is TRBV7-3 and J is TRBJ2-3; no reliable D call. The CDR3 contains 13 residues. The V end was cut by 6 bases, the J end by 2 bases, with 9 bases between. Germline V gives CDR1 SGHTA, CDR2 FQGTGA. CDR3 region: CASRGTATDTQYF. CDR3 DNA: TGTGCCAGCAGGGGTACAGCCACAGATACGCAGTATTTT.

V and J are TRBV30 and TRBJ2-7; TRBD1 matches 8 bases. V lost 3 bases, J lost 2 bases, and 6 bases stayed unmatched. The CDR3 consists of 14 residues. Germline V gene lookup returns CDR1 GTSNPN and CDR2 SVGIG (reference sequence). The CDR3 nucleotides are TGTGCCTGGAGCCCCGGGACAGGAGCCTACGAGCAGTACTTC. Residues: CAWSPGTGAYEQYF.

This chain connects TRBV11-2 to TRBJ1-1; no clear D. The V and J ends lost 3 bases and 4 bases respectively, with 9 bases between them. Germline CDR1 is SGHAT and CDR2 is FQNNGV. CDR3 length: 13 amino acids. CDR3 region: CASSFEGGTEAFF. CDR3 DNA sequence: TGTGCCAGCAGCTTTGAGGGAGGCACTGAAGCTTTCTTT.

CDR3 protein: CASSKDRGTQPQHF. The CDR3 DNA follows: TGTGCCAGTAGTAAGGACAGGGGGACTCAGCCCCAGCATTTT. The rearrangement joins TRBV19 to TRBJ1-5; 10 nucleotides match TRBD1. In germline, CDR1 is LNHDA, CDR2 SQIVND (reference sequence). Trimming at V came to 4 bases and at J to 6 bases, leaving 3 bases not matched to a gene. This CDR3 is built from 14 residues.

V and J are TRBV5-6 and TRBJ1-2, with D hard to call. The CDR3 loop spans 14 amino acids. V lost 4 bases and J 6 bases, leaving 16 bases between the germline ends. Germline CDR1 reads SGHDT; CDR2 reads YYEEEE. CDR3: CASSRGSGLDGYTF. The CDR3 DNA reads as TGTGCCAGCAGCCGGGGTTCCGGGCTCGATGGCTACACCTTC.

The CDR3 loop reads CASSVRLNYEQYF. DNA of the CDR3: TGCGCCAGCAGCGTCAGACTTAACTACGAGCAGTACTTC. The chain employs TRBV4-3 and TRBJ2-7; D ambiguous. The CDR3 is 13 residues long. Germline V gene sequence: CDR1 LGHNA, CDR2 YSLEER. Trimming removed 5 bases at V and 3 bases at J, with 11 bases between.

This chain uses TRBV28 with TRBJ1-2; 8 bases match TRBD1. Per germline, CDR1 MDHEN and CDR2 SYDVKM. J was trimmed by 4 bases and V by 2 bases; bases with no gene match: 15. There are 18 residues in the CDR3. CDR3 amino acids: CASSLVSLTGAFSYGYTF. The CDR3 DNA follows: TGTGCCAGCAGTTTAGTTTCCCTGACAGGGGCGTTTAGCTATGGCTACACCTTC.

This chain connects TRBV7-8 to TRBJ2-7; no firm D call. CDR1 and CDR2 (germline): SGHVS, FQNEAQ. The CDR3 contains 12 residues. Trimming cost V 5 bases and J 0 bases, with 5 bases left between them. In DNA form, the CDR3 reads TGTGCCAGCAGCCCGAGCTCCTACGAGCAGTACTTC. Its translation is CASSPSSYEQYF. The whole variable domain, filled in from reference TRBV7-8 and TRBJ2-7, reads GAGVSQSPRYKVAKRGQDVALRCDPISGHVSLFWYQQALGQGPEFLTYFQNEAQLDKSGLPSDRFFAERPEGSVSTLKIQRTQQEDSAVYLCASSPSSYEQYFGPGTRLTVT.

The chain employs TRBV7-9 and TRBJ1-1; 7 bases match TRBD1. CDR1 is SEHNR and CDR2 is FQNEAQ in the germline V gene (reference sequence). The ends lost 5 bases at V and 4 bases at J; junction bases unmatched: 10. This CDR3 spans 15 amino acids. The chain's CDR3 is CASSGNRGLGTEAFF. The CDR3 DNA reads as TGTGCCAGCAGCGGTAACAGGGGCTTGGGCACTGAAGCTTTCTTT.

The rearrangement links TRBV28 to TRBJ1-1; 7 nucleotides align to TRBD1. The CDR3 totals 14 residues. Germline CDR1 is MDHEN and CDR2 is SYDVKM. After removal of 4 bases from V and 4 bases from J, the junction contained 6 bases not matched to a gene. This CDR3 reads CASSWDQGGTEAFF. Written as DNA, the CDR3 is TGTGCCAGCAGTTGGGACCAGGGGGGCACTGAAGCTTTCTTT.

V usage is TRBV29-1 and J usage is TRBJ1-1; D remains unclear. The CDR3 has 10 residues. V lost 6 bases to trimming and J lost 4 bases, with 6 bases between them. The germline gives CDR1 SQVTM, CDR2 ANQGSEA. In nucleotides, the CDR3 is TGCAGCGTCCGTAGCACTGAAGCTTTCTTT. It specifies CSVRSTEAFF.